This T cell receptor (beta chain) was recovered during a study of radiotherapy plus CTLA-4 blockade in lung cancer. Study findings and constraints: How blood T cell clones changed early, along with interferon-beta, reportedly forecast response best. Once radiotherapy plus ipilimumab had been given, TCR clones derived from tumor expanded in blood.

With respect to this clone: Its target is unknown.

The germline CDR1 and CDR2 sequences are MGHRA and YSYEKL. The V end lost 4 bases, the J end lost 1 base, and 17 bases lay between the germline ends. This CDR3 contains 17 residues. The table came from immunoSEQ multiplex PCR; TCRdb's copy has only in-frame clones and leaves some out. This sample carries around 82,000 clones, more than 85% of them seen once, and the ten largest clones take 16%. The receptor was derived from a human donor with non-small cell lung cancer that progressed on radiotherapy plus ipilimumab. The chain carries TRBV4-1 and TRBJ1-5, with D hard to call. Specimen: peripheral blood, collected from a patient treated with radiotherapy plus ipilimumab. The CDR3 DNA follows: TGCGCCAGCAGCCCCCTTTCGGGTCTCAGAAGCAATCAGCCCCAGCATTTT. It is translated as CASSPLSGLRSNQPQHF.